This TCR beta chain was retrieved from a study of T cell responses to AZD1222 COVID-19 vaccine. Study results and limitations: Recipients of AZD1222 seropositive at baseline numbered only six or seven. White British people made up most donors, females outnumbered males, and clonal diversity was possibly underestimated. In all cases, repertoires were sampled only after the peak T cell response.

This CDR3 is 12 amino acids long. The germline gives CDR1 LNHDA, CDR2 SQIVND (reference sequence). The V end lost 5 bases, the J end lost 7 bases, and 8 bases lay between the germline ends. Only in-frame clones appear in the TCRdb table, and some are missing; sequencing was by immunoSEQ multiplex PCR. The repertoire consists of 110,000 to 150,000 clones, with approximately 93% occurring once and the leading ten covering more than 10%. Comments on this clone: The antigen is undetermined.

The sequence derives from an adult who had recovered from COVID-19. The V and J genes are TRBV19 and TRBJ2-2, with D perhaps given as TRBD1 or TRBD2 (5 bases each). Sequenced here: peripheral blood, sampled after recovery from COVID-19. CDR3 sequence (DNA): TGTGCCAGTAGTCCGAGGGGCGGGGAGCTGTTTTTT. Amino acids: CASSPRGGELFF.